The next 29 T cell receptor beta chains were all read from a single sample in a study of OX40 agonist ivuxolimab in advanced cancers. The assay was immunoSEQ multiplex PCR, and TCRdb's table has in-frame clones only and misses some. The repertoire has roughly 70,000 clones, about nine tenths of them found once; the top ten carry roughly 0.66%. Sequences were derived from CD4+ or CD8+ T cells sorted from blood, sampled in a trial of the OX40 agonist ivuxolimab. The receptors stem from an adult with an advanced solid tumor such as melanoma, head and neck, liver or kidney cancer.

The rearrangement uses TRBV19 and TRBJ1-2; the D gene is possibly TRBD1 (5 bases). V was pared by 8 bases and J by 1 base, with 20 bases between. CDR3 length equals 16 residues. Per germline, CDR1 LNHDA and CDR2 SQIVND (reference sequence). CDR3 loop: CASRPRSGTVNYGYTF. As DNA, the CDR3 is TGTGCCAGTCGGCCCCGCTCAGGGACCGTTAACTATGGCTACACCTTC.

The CDR3 coding sequence is TGTGCCAGCACCACTCGGACAAGACCCAATCAAGAGACCCAGTACTTC. Translation: CASTTRTRPNQETQYF. The chain links TRBV7-9 to TRBJ2-5; D is possibly TRBD1 (5 bases). V was pared by 7 bases and J by 2 bases, with 20 bases between. This CDR3 has 16 amino acids. Germline V gene data show CDR1 as SEHNR and CDR2 as FQNEAQ (reference sequence).

The CDR3 loop reads CASSPGLAGPWEQYF. The CDR3 DNA reads as TGTGCCAGCAGCCCGGGACTAGCGGGGCCCTGGGAGCAGTACTTC. This sequence joins TRBV5-4 and TRBJ2-7; 13 positions agree with TRBD2. This CDR3 has 15 residues. The junction had 8 bases not matched to a gene; V was cut back by 4 bases and J by 7 bases. Per germline, CDR1 SGHNT and CDR2 YYREEE (reference sequence).

CDR3 DNA sequence: TGTGCCTGGAGTAGAGGACAGGGTAACATTCAGTACTTC. Translating it yields CAWSRGQGNIQYF. The V call is TRBV30, the J call TRBJ2-4; TRBD1 aligns across 8 bases. Losses at the gene ends were 2 bases for V and 7 bases for J; bases not matched to a gene: 4. Germline CDR1 and CDR2: GTSNPN and SVGIG (reference sequence). There are 13 residues in the CDR3.

The CDR3 bases are TGTGCCAGCAGCGTAGGTAGGACATGGAACTACGAGCAGTACTTC. The encoded protein is CASSVGRTWNYEQYF. The chain carries TRBV9 and TRBJ2-7; TRBD1 might be the D (5 bases). Trimming left V 0 bases short and J 3 bases short, with 13 bases between. There are 15 residues in the CDR3. Germline V lookup: CDR1 SGDLS, CDR2 YYNGEE.

The V and J genes are TRBV28 and TRBJ1-1; the D is unclear. The germline V gene encodes CDR1 MDHEN and CDR2 SYDVKM. The CDR3 has 13 amino acids. V gave up 7 bases and J gave up 2 bases, with 11 bases separating them. Here the CDR3 reads CASTANANTEAFF. The CDR3 nucleotides read TGTGCCAGCACCGCAAACGCAAACACTGAAGCTTTCTTT.

The rearrangement links TRBV6-5 to TRBJ2-7; tentative D call: TRBD2 (5 bases). The CDR3 is made up of 14 amino acids. The V and J ends lost 5 bases and 0 bases respectively, with 11 bases between them. Germline lookup yields CDR1 MNHEY and CDR2 SVGAGI. CDR3 protein: CASSVVDYSYEQYF. The CDR3, as DNA: TGTGCCAGCAGTGTGGTCGACTACTCCTACGAGCAGTACTTC.

The chain joins TRBV29-1 to TRBJ2-1; either TRBD1 or TRBD2 may fit D (5 bases each). Looked up from germline, CDR1 is SQVTM and CDR2 is ANQGSEA. V lost 0 bases and J 3 bases, leaving 12 bases between the germline ends. The CDR3 contains 15 residues. In DNA form, the CDR3 reads TGCAGCGTTGAAGATCGGGGCCAATTCTACAATGAGCAGTTCTTC. It is translated as CSVEDRGQFYNEQFF.

The chain combines TRBV29-1 with TRBJ2-5; no definite D call. V lost 4 bases, J lost 2 bases, and 5 bases lay in between. CDR3 length equals 11 residues. CDR1 and CDR2 from the germline V gene are SQVTM and ANQGSEA. The CDR3 nucleotides are TGCAGCGTTGCAAAGCAAGAGACCCAGTACTTC. Its translation: CSVAKQETQYF.

The rearrangement links TRBV15 to TRBJ2-5; 8 bases are a match to TRBD1. The CDR3 is made up of 14 amino acids. The V segment lost 1 base and the J segment 5 bases; nucleotides outside the gene matches: 3. Germline V lookup: CDR1 LNHNV, CDR2 YYDKDF (reference sequence). Here the CDR3 DNA reads TGTGCCACCAGCAGAGGGCGACAGGGGGAGACCCAGTACTTC. It translates to CATSRGRQGETQYF.

The CDR3 loop is CASSYSPYNEQFF. The CDR3 bases are TGTGCCAGCAGTTACTCGCCTTACAATGAGCAGTTCTTC. The chain is built from TRBV6-5 and TRBJ2-1; D remains unclear. In germline, CDR1 is MNHEY, CDR2 SVGAGI. CDR3 length equals 13 residues. The V and J ends lost 0 bases and 4 bases respectively, with 4 bases between them.

This clone came up a few times. This chain joins TRBV6-1 and TRBJ1-2, with D hard to call. V shed 5 bases and J shed 7 bases, with 14 bases lying between them. Germline CDR1 reads MNHNS; CDR2 reads SASEGT. The CDR3 length is 13 residues. The CDR3 DNA follows: TGTGCCAGCAGTAGCGGGAGGTGGGGTGGCTACACCTTC. It codes for CASSSGRWGGYTF.

The chain uses TRBV18 and TRBJ1-1; possibly TRBD1 for D (5 bases). CDR1 and CDR2 (germline): KGHSH, LQKENI. V shed 2 bases and J shed 0 bases, with 7 bases lying between them. The CDR3 contains 14 residues. The CDR3 sequence: CASSPVGVNTEAFF. CDR3 coding DNA: TGTGCCAGCTCACCAGTAGGGGTGAACACTGAAGCTTTCTTT.

The V gene is TRBV10-3, the J gene TRBJ2-6; tentatively, D is TRBD2 (5 bases). Trimming took off 2 bases at V and 1 base at J, with 9 bases between the two ends. Germline CDR1 is ENHRY and CDR2 is SYGVKD. The CDR3 spans 16 residues. The CDR3 loop is CAISELRGSGANVLTF. Here the CDR3 DNA reads TGTGCCATCAGTGAGCTTCGGGGATCTGGGGCCAACGTCCTGACTTTC.

This chain links TRBV6-1 with TRBJ2-3, with 13 positions matching TRBD2. This CDR3 spans 17 amino acids. Looked up from germline, CDR1 is MNHNS and CDR2 is SASEGT. V lost 4 bases and J lost 4; bases outside the gene matches: 8. CDR3 coding DNA: TGTGCCAGCAGTGCAACCGGGACTAGCGGGAAATCAGATACGCAGTATTTT. Its translation is CASSATGTSGKSDTQYF.

V gene TRBV29-1 combines with J gene TRBJ1-4; TRBD1 is a possible D gene (5 bases). This CDR3 is 14 amino acids long. The germline gives CDR1 SQVTM, CDR2 ANQGSEA. Trimming cost V 4 bases and J 4 bases, with 13 bases left between them. The DNA for the CDR3 is TGCAGCGTTGGCAGGGCTGGGGTTAATGAAAAACTGTTTTTT. Its translation is CSVGRAGVNEKLFF.

The rearrangement uses TRBV7-9 and TRBJ2-4; 8 nucleotides agree with TRBD1. V trimming: 1 base; J trimming: 8 bases; junction bases outside the gene matches: 7. This CDR3 has 15 amino acids. Germline CDR1 is SEHNR and CDR2 is FQNEAQ (reference sequence). Here the CDR3 reads CASSLGSTGGDIQYF. CDR3 DNA sequence: TGTGCCAGCAGCTTAGGCTCAACAGGGGGAGACATTCAGTACTTC.

This clone occurred once. This chain uses TRBV18 with TRBJ2-3; D is unclear. The germline V and J ends were trimmed by 0 bases and 5 bases, with 12 bases remaining between them. Looked up from germline, CDR1 is KGHSH and CDR2 is LQKENI. The CDR3 sequence is 15 residues long. The CDR3 bases are TGTGCCAGCTCACCACCGTACACCCCGGGAGATACGCAGTATTTT. Protein: CASSPPYTPGDTQYF.

V and J are TRBV7-2 and TRBJ2-3, with a weak D call TRBD2 (7 bases). The CDR3 is 16 residues long. The V gene lost 4 bases and the J gene lost 4 bases, with 18 bases spanning the gap. Per the germline V gene, CDR1 is SGHTA and CDR2 is FQGNSA. The CDR3 loop reads CASSSVRGGWADTQYF. CDR3 DNA: TGTGCCAGCAGCTCGGTCAGGGGAGGGTGGGCAGATACGCAGTATTTT.

The chain combines TRBV5-1 with TRBJ2-4; perhaps TRBD2 as D (6 bases). The length of the CDR3 is 15 residues. Germline assignment: CDR1 SGHRS and CDR2 YFSETQ. Trimming shortened V by 0 bases and J by 7 bases, and 14 bases separated the two germline ends. CDR3 bases: TGCGCCAGCAGCTTGGCCCGGACGGGACTGAACATTCAGTACTTC. It translates to CASSLARTGLNIQYF.

The DNA of the CDR3 is TGTGCCTGGGACAGGGGGCTGGACGAGCAGTACTTC. Translation: CAWDRGLDEQYF. The chain couples TRBV30 to TRBJ2-7, with TRBD1 matching 10 bases. Trimming removed 5 bases from V and 5 bases from J; junction bases left unmatched: 3. Per the germline V gene, CDR1 is GTSNPN and CDR2 is SVGIG (reference sequence). The CDR3 consists of 12 residues.

The chain uses TRBV11-2 and TRBJ2-2; D is undetermined. CDR3 length equals 14 residues. V was shortened by 3 bases and J by 4 bases, with 9 bases between the two germline ends. Germline loops: CDR1 SGHAT, CDR2 FQNNGV. The CDR3 sequence: CASSFLSSTGELFF. CDR3 DNA sequence: TGTGCCAGCAGCTTTTTAAGTAGCACCGGGGAGCTGTTTTTT.

CDR3 sequence (DNA): TGTGCCAGTAGTGACAGGGGAGTTAATGAAAAACTGTTTTTT. This sequence encodes CASSDRGVNEKLFF. The chain carries TRBV19 and TRBJ1-4, with 8 bases lining up with TRBD1. CDR3 length equals 14 residues. The V gene's germline CDR1 is LNHDA and CDR2 SQIVND (reference sequence). V lost 5 bases, J lost 4 bases, and 3 bases stayed unmatched.

This clone was seen a single time. V usage is TRBV18 and J usage is TRBJ2-7, with TRBD1 as a possible D gene (5 bases). Looked up from germline, CDR1 is KGHSH and CDR2 is LQKENI. Trimming removed 0 bases at V and 7 bases at J, with 7 bases between. This CDR3 has 12 amino acids. The CDR3 nucleotides are TGTGCCAGCTCACCACCTACAGGAGAGCAGTACTTC. This sequence encodes CASSPPTGEQYF.

The rearrangement links TRBV6-5 to TRBJ2-5, with TRBD1 as a possible D gene (6 bases). The CDR3 consists of 14 residues. Germline assignment: CDR1 MNHEY and CDR2 SVGAGI. The germline V and J ends were trimmed by 6 bases and 2 bases, with 13 bases remaining between them. DNA of the CDR3: TGTGCCAGCAGGGTCGGACAGAGGCAAGAGACCCAGTACTTC. Residues: CASRVGQRQETQYF.

Worth noting for this clone: Compared with germline, one end of the junction differs, possibly owing to a read error. Within the sample, other DNA sequences also encode this same CDR3. The chain combines TRBV2 with TRBJ2-7; a weak D match, TRBD1 (6 bases). Germline CDR1 and CDR2: SNHLY and FYNNEI. The CDR3 has 16 residues. The CDR3 is CASRGLDRSPSYEQYF. The CDR3 nucleotides are TGTGCCAGCAGGGGGCTTGACAGGTCCCCGTCCTACGAGCAATACTTC.

The chain carries TRBV30 and TRBJ1-1, with 7 bases identical to TRBD1. The V gene end was trimmed by 1 base and the J gene end by 3 bases; junction bases not matched to a gene: 8. Germline assignment: CDR1 GTSNPN and CDR2 SVGIG (reference sequence). The CDR3 sequence is 15 residues long. DNA of the CDR3: TGTGCCTGGAGTGGAAGGGGGCGTAGGGACACTGAAGCTTTCTTT. Residues: CAWSGRGRRDTEAFF.

Written as DNA, the CDR3 is TGTGCCACCAGCAGCCATTTAGGGCGGGGCTACGAGCAGTACTTC. It encodes CATSSHLGRGYEQYF. J is TRBJ2-7 and V is TRBV15; weak D call: TRBD2 (6 bases). CDR3 length: 15 amino acids. Germline V gives CDR1 LNHNV, CDR2 YYDKDF (reference sequence). Trimming took 3 bases from V and 3 from J, leaving 15 bases between them.

The count of this clone is one. The V call is TRBV7-3, the J call TRBJ2-1, with D unclear. This CDR3 is 13 amino acids long. Trimming took 5 bases from V and 5 from J, leaving 10 bases between them. In germline, CDR1 is SGHTA, CDR2 FQGTGA. The CDR3 loop is CASSPGPNNEQFF. In nucleotides, the CDR3 is TGTGCCAGCAGCCCTGGACCCAACAATGAGCAGTTCTTC.